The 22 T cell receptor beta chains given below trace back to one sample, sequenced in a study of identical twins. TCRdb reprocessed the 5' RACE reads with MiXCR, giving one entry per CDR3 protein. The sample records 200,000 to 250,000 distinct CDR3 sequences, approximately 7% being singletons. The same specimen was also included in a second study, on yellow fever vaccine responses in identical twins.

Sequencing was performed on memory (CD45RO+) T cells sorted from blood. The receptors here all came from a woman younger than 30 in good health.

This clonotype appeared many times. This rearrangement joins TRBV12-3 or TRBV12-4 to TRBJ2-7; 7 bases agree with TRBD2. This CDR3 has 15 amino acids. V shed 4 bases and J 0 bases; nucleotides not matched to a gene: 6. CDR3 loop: CASSSVGRSSYEQYF. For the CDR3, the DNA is TGTGCCAGCAGTTCGGTCGGGAGGAGCTCCTACGAGCAGTACTTC.

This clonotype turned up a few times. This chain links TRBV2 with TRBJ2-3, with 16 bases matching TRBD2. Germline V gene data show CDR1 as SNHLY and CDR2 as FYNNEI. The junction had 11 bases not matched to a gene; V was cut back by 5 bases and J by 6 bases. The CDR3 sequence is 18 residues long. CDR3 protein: CASSMPGLAGGESDTQYF. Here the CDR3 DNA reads TGTGCCAGCAGTATGCCGGGACTAGCGGGAGGGGAGTCCGATACGCAGTATTTT.

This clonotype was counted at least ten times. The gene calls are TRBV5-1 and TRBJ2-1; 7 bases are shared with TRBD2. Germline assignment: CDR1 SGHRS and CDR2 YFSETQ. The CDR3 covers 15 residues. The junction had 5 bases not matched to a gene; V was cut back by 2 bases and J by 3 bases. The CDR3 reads CASSFIAGSYNEQFF. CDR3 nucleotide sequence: TGCGCCAGCAGCTTTATAGCGGGCAGCTACAATGAGCAGTTCTTC.

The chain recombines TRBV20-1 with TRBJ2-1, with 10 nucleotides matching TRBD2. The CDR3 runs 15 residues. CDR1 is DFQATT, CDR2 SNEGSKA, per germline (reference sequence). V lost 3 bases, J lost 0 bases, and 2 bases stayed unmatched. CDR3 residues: CSARRLAGSYNEQFF. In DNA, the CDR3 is TGCAGTGCTAGGAGACTAGCGGGCTCCTACAATGAGCAGTTCTTC.

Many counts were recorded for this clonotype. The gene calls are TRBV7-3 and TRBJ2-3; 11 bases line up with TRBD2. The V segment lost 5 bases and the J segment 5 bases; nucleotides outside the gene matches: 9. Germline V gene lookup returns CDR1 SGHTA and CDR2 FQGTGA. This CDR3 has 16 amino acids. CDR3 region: CASSPGVAGGQDTQYF. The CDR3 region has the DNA TGTGCCAGCAGCCCCGGGGTAGCGGGAGGGCAAGATACGCAGTATTTT.

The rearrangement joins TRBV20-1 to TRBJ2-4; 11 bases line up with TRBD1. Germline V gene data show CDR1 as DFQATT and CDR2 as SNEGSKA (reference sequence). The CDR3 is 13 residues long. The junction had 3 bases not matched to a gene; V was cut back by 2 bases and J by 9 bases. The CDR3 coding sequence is TGCAGTGCTAGACCCGGGACAGGGGGCATTCAGTACTTC. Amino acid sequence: CSARPGTGGIQYF.

The CDR3 DNA is TGCGCCAGCAGAGGGTATTTTGAAGCTTTCTTT. This gives the protein CASRGYFEAFF. The chain carries TRBV10-2 and TRBJ1-1; unclear D gene. Germline V lookup: CDR1 WSHSY, CDR2 SAAADI. CDR3 length: 11 amino acids. V dropped 6 bases and J dropped 7 bases, with 9 bases sitting between them.

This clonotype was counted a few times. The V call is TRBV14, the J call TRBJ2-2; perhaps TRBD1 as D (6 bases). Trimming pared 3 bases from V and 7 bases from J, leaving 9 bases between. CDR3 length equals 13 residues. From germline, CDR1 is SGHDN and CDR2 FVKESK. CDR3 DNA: TGTGCCAGCAGCCAGGCAGGGGTCGGGGAGCTGTTTTTT. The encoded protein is CASSQAGVGELFF.

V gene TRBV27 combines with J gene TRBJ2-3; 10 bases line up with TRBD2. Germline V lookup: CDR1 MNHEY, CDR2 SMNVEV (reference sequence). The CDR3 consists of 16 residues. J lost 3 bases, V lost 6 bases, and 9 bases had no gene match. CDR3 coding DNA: TGTGCCAGCAGCCACCTGACTAGCGGGTCTACAGATACGCAGTATTTT. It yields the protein CASSHLTSGSTDTQYF.

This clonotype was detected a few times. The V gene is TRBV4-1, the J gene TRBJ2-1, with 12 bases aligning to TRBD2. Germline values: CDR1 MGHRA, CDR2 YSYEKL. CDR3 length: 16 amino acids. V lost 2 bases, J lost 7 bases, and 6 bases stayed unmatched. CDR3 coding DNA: TGCGCCAGCAGCCAATCCCCGGGACTAGCGGGTAATGAGCAGTTCTTC. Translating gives CASSQSPGLAGNEQFF.

In nucleotides, the CDR3 is TGCAGTGCTGCTGTCCCGGGACTAGCGGGAGTTTTCAGCAATGAGCAGTTCTTC. Its translation is CSAAVPGLAGVFSNEQFF. The chain couples TRBV20-1 to TRBJ2-1; 14 bases match TRBD2. V lost 5 bases, J lost 6 bases, and 15 bases stayed unmatched. Per germline, CDR1 DFQATT and CDR2 SNEGSKA (reference sequence). This CDR3 spans 18 amino acids.

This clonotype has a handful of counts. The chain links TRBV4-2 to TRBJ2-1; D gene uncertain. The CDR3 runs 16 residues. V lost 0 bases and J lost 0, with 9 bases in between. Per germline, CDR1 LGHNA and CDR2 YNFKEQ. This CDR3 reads CASSQDRAISYNEQFF. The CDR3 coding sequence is TGTGCCAGCAGCCAAGATAGGGCTATCTCCTACAATGAGCAGTTCTTC.

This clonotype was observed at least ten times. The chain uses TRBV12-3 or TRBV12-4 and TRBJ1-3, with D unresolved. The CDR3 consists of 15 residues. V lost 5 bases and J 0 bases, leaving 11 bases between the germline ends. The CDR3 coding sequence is TGTGCCAGCAGTCCCCCCAGAGTCTCTGGAAACACCATATATTTT. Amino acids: CASSPPRVSGNTIYF.

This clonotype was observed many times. The CDR3 sequence: CSAEKDTDTQYF. The CDR3 nucleotides read TGCAGCGCCGAGAAAGACACAGATACGCAGTATTTT. The chain is built from TRBV29-1 and TRBJ2-3; the D is unclear. The germline CDR1 and CDR2 sequences are SQVTM and ANQGSEA. Between the trimmed V and J ends, which lost 7 bases and 2 bases, there was a span of 10 bases. There are 12 residues in the CDR3.

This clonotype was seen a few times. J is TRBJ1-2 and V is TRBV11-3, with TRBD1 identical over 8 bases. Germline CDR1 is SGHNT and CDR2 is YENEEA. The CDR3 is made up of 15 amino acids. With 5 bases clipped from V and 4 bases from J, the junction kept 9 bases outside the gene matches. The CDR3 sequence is CASSPEGQGIYGYTF. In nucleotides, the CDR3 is TGTGCCAGCAGCCCCGAAGGACAGGGCATCTATGGCTACACCTTC.

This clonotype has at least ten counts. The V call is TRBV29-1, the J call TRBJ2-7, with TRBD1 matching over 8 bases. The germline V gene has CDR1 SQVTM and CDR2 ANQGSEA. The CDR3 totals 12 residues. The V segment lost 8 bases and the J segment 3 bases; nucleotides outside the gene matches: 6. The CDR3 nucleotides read TGCAGCCTAAGGACAGGGAACTACGAGCAGTACGTC. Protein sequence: CSLRTGNYEQYV.

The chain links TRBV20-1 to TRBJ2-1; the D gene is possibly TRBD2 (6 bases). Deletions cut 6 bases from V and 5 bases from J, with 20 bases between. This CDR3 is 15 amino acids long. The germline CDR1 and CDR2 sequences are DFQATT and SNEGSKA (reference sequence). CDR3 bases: TGCAGTGCCCCGGGAGCGGACATTTTAGACAATGAGCAGTTCTTC. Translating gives CSAPGADILDNEQFF.

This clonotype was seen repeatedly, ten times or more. This CDR3 reads CASSWTGTGGLILTDTQYF. CDR3 nucleotides: TGCGCCAGCAGCTGGACCGGGACAGGGGGCCTTATCCTCACAGATACGCAGTATTTT. The chain carries TRBV5-1 and TRBJ2-3; 12 bases agree with TRBD1. V dropped 3 bases and J dropped 2; count of bases not matched to a gene: 13. CDR3 length: 19 residues. Germline V CDR1 and CDR2: SGHRS, YFSETQ.

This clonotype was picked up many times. CDR3 sequence reads: CASIPVTGELFF. In nucleotides, the CDR3 is TGTGCCAGCATTCCCGTCACCGGGGAGCTGTTTTTT. The rearrangement uses TRBV11-2 and TRBJ2-2; D is unresolved. V was pared by 7 bases and J by 4 bases, with 7 bases between. This CDR3 comprises 12 residues. Germline-derived CDR1 and CDR2 are SGHAT and FQNNGV. The variable domain in full, completed from reference TRBV11-2 and TRBJ2-2, reads EAGVAQSPRYKIIEKRQSVAFWCNPISGHATLYWYQQILGQGPKLLIQFQNNGVVDDSQLPKDRFSAERLKGVDSTLKIQPAKLEDSAVYLCASIPVTGELFFGEGSRLTVL.

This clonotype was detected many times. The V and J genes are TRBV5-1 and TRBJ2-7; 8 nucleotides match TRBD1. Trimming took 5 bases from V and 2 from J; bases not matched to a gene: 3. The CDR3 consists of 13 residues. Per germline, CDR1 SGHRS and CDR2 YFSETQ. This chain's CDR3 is CASRGTGPYEQYF. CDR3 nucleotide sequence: TGCGCCAGCAGGGGGACAGGTCCCTACGAGCAGTACTTC.

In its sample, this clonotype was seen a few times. CDR3 bases: TGTGCCAGCAGCCAGGTACAGCGGTTGGACAATGAGCAGTTCTTC. Translating it yields CASSQVQRLDNEQFF. The genes are TRBV14 and TRBJ2-1; D perhaps matches TRBD2 (5 bases). From germline, CDR1 is SGHDN and CDR2 FVKESK. CDR3 size: 15 residues. The V end was cut by 3 bases, the J end by 5 bases, with 14 bases between.

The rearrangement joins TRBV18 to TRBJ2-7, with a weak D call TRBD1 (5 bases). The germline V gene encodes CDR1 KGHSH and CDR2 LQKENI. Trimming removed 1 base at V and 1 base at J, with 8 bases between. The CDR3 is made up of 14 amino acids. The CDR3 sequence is CASSPRQGSYEQYV. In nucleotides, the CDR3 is TGTGCCAGCTCACCACGCCAGGGATCCTACGAGCAGTACGTC.